The entry that follows covers one TCR beta chain sequence. The data belong to a study of blood T cell repertoires in COVID-19. Those who participated ranged in age from roughly 18 to 90 years and resided in roughly 26 US areas. Cohort placement rested on clinical history that participants reported themselves. Resolution of symptoms, clearance, or two negative PCRs was present in recovered Cohort 3 donors. Some clones are missing from TCRdb's copy, which holds only in-frame ones; the method was immunoSEQ multiplex PCR. The sample yields approximately 250,000 clones, nearly 90% seen once. V lost 0 bases to trimming and J lost 0 bases, with 8 bases between them. There are 15 residues in the CDR3. The germline V gene encodes CDR1 MNHEY and CDR2 SMNVEV (reference sequence).

The sample comprised PBMCs or T cells enriched from blood (not recorded which). V usage is TRBV27 and J usage is TRBJ1-1, with D hard to call. The sequence derives from a woman in her thirties who had recovered from COVID-19. Here the CDR3 DNA reads TGTGCCAGCAGTTTATCCGGGAACATGAACACTGAAGCTTTCTTT. The encoded protein is CASSLSGNMNTEAFF.